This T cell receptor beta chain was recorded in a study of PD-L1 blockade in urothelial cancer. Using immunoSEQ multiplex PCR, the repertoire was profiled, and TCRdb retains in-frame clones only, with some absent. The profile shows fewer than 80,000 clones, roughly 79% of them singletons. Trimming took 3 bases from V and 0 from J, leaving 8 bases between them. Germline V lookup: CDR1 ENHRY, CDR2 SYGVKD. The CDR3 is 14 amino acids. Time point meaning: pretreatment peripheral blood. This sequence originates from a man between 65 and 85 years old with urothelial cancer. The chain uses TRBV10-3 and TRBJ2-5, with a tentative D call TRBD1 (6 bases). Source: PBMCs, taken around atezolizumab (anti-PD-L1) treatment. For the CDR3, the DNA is TGTGCCATCAGTGAAGGACAGAACCAAGAGACCCAGTACTTC. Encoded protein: CAISEGQNQETQYF.